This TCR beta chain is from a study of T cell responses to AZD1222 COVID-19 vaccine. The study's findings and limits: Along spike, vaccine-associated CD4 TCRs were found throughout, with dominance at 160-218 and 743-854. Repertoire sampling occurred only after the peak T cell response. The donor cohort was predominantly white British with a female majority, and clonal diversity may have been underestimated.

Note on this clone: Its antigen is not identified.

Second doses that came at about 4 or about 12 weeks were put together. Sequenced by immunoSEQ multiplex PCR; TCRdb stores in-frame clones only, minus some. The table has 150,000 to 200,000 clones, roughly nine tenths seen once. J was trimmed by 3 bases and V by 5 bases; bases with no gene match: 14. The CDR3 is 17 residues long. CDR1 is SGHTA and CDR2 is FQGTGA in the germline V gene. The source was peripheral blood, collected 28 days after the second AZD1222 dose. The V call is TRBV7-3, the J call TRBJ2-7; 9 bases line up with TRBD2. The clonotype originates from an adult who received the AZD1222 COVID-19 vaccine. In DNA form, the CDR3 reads TGTGCCAGCAGCCAGGTGGCCAGAACTAGCGGGCACTACGAGCAGTACTTC. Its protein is CASSQVARTSGHYEQYF.